The clone carrying this TCR beta chain was observed at least ten times. Its antigen is currently unknown. This sample is part of a study of blood T cells in healthy people across ages. Study observations and caveats: The study found more naive CD4+ cells and higher diversity in long-lived than aged donors.

The trim removed 7 bases at V and 1 base at J, leaving 7 bases unmatched. The CDR3 runs to 14 residues. Germline loops: CDR1 MNHEY, CDR2 SVGEGT. The second PCR ran roughly 7 to 12 cycles with a sample-barcoded 5' primer and J-beta primers. Researchers report that a template-switch adaptor with 12 random nucleotides tagged each cDNA molecule. TCRdb analysed the 5' RACE reads with MiXCR anew, one entry per CDR3 protein. The table has approximately 900,000 distinct CDR3 sequences, almost 30% seen once. The same data also went into a second study, on T cells of mothers and their children. Per that paper: M1S, a second-PCR primer, added sample barcodes and 2-4 random nucleotides. In each mother, TCR beta CDR3 reads exceeded 8.5 million; in each child, they numbered several million.

This clonotype originated in a woman between 40 and 55 years old in good health. The gene calls are TRBV6-2 or TRBV6-3 and TRBJ2-7; 7 bases are a match to TRBD1. The sequencing input was blood. The CDR3 nucleotides read TGTGCCAGCACGGGGACAGCGAAATCCTACGAGCAGTACTTC. This codes for CASTGTAKSYEQYF.